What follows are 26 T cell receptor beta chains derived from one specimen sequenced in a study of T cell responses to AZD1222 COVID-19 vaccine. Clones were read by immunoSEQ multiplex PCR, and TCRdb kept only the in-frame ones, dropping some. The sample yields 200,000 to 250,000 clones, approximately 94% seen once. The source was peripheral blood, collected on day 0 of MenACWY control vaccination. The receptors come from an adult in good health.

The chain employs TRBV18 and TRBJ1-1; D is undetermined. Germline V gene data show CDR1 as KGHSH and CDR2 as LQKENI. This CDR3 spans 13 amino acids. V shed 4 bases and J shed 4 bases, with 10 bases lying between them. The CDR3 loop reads CASSRDFGTEAFF. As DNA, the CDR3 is TGTGCCAGCTCACGGGATTTCGGCACTGAAGCTTTCTTT. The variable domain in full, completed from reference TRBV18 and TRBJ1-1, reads NAGVMQNPRHLVRRRGQEARLRCSPMKGHSHVYWYRQLPEEGLKFMVYLQKENIIDESGMPKERFSAEFPKEGPSILRIQQVVRGDSAAYFCASSRDFGTEAFFGQGTRLTVV.

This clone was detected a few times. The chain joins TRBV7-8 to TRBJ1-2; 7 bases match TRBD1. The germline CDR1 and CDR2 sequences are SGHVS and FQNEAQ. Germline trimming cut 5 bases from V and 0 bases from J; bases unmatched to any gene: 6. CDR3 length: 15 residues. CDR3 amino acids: CASSLYRGTNYGYTF. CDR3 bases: TGTGCCAGCAGCCTATACAGGGGCACTAACTATGGCTACACCTTC.

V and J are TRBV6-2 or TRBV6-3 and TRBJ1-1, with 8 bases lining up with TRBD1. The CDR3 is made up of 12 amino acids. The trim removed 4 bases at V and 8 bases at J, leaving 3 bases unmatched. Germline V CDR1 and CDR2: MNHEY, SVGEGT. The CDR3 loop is CASSWGTGEAFF. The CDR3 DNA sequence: TGTGCCAGCAGTTGGGGGACAGGCGAAGCTTTCTTT.

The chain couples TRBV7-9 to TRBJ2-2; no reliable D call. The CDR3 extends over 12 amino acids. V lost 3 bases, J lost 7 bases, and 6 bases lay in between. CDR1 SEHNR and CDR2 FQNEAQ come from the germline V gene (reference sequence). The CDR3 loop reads CASSLTIGELFF. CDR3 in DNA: TGTGCCAGCAGCTTGACAATCGGGGAGCTGTTTTTT.

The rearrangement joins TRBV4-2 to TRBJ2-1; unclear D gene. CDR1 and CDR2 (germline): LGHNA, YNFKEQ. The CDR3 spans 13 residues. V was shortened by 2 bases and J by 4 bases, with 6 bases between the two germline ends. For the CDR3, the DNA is TGTGCCAGCAGCCAACCCGGTTACAATGAGCAGTTCTTC. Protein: CASSQPGYNEQFF.

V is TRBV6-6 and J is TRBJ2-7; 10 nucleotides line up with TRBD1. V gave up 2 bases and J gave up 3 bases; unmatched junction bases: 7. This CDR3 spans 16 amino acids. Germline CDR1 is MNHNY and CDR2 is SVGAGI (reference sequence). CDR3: CASSYDHRTGGYEQYF. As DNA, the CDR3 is TGTGCCAGCAGTTACGACCACAGGACAGGGGGCTACGAGCAGTACTTC.

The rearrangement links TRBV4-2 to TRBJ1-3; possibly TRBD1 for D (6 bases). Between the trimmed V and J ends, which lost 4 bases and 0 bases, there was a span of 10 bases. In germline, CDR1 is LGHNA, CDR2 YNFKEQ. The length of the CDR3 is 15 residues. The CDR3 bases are TGTGCCAGCAGCCCACAGGGTAACTCTGGAAACACCATATATTTT. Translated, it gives CASSPQGNSGNTIYF.

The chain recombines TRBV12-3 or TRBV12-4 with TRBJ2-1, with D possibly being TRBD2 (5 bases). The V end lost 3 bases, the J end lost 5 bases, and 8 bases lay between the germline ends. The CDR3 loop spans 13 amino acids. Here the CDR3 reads CASSFGLNNEQFF. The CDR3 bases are TGTGCCAGCAGTTTTGGACTGAACAATGAGCAGTTCTTC.

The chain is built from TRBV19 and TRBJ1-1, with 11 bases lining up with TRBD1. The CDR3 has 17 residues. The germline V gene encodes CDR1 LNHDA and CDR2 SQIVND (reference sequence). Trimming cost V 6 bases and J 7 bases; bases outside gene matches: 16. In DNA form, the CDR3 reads TGTGCCAGTAGGCCACCGGGACAGGGGGAGAGTGGTGGTGAAGCTTTCTTT. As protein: CASRPPGQGESGGEAFF.

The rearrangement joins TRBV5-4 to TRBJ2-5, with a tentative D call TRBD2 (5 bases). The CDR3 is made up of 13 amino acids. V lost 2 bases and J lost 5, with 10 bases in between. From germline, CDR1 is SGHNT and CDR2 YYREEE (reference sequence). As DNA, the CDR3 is TGTGCCAGCAGCTTAGGCCAGCGGGAGACCCAGTACTTC. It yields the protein CASSLGQRETQYF.

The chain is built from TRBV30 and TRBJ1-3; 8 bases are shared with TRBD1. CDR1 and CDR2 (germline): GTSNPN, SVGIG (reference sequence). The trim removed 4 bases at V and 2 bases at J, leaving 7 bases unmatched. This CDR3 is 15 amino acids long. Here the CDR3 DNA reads TGTGCCTGGACCAGACAGGGGCCCACTGGAAACACCATATATTTT. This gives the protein CAWTRQGPTGNTIYF.

CDR3 sequence (DNA): TGTGCCAGCAGCGTAGGTTCGACAGTTCAAGAGACCCAGTACTTC. Translated: CASSVGSTVQETQYF. The rearrangement uses TRBV9 and TRBJ2-5; tentatively, D is TRBD1 (5 bases). The CDR3 runs 15 residues. With 0 bases removed from V and 2 bases from J, the gap between germline ends came to 11 bases. CDR1 is SGDLS, CDR2 YYNGEE, per germline.

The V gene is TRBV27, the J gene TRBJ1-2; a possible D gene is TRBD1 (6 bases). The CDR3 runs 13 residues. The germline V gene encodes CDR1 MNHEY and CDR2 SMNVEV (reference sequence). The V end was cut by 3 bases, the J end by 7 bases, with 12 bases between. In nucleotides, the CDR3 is TGTGCCAGCAGTTTCCGAGCAGGGGCTGGCTACACCTTC. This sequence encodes CASSFRAGAGYTF.

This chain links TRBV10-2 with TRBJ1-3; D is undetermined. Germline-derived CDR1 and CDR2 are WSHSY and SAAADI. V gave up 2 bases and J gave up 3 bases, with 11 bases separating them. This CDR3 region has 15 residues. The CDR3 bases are TGCGCCAGCAGTGAGGCGGGATCTGTTGGAAACACCATATATTTT. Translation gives CASSEAGSVGNTIYF.

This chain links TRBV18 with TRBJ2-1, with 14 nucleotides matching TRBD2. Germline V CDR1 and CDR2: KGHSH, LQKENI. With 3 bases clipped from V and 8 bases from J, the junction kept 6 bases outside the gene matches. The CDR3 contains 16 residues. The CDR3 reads CASSPPRTSGGHEQFF. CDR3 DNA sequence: TGTGCCAGCTCACCGCCGCGGACTAGCGGGGGGCATGAGCAGTTCTTC.

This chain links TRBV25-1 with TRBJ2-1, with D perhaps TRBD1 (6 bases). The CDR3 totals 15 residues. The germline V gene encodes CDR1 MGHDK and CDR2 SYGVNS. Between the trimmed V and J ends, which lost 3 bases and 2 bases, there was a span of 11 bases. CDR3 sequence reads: CASSDPGQAYNEQFF. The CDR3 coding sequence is TGTGCCAGCAGTGACCCGGGACAAGCCTACAATGAGCAGTTCTTC.

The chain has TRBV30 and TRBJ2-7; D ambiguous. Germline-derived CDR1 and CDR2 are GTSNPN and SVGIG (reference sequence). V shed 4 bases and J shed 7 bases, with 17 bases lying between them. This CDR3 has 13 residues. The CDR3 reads CAWNDKVLREQYF. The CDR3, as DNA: TGTGCCTGGAACGACAAAGTCCTACGAGAGCAGTACTTC. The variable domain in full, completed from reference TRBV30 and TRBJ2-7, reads SQTIHQWPATLVQPVGSPLSLECTVEGTSNPNLYWYRQAAGRGLQLLFYSVGIGQISSEVPQNLSASRPQDRQFILSSKKLLLSDSGFYLCAWNDKVLREQYFGPGTRLTVT.

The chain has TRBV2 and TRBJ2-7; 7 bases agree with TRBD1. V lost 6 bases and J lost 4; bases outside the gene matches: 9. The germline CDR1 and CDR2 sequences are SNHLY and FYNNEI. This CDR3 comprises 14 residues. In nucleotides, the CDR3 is TGTGCCAGCAGGGATACCCGACAGGGTTACGAGCAGTACTTC. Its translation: CASRDTRQGYEQYF.

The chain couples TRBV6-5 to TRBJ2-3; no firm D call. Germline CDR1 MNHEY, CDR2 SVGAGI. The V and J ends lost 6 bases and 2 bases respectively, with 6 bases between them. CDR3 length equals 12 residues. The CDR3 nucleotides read TGTGCCAGCAGGACCACCACAGATACGCAGTATTTT. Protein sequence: CASRTTTDTQYF.

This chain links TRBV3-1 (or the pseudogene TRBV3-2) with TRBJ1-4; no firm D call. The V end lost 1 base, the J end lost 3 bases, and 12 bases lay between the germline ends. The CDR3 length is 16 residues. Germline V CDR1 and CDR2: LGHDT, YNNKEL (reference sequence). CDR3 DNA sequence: TGTGCCAGCAGCCAAGGGGCGGGGTTTCCTAATGAAAAACTGTTTTTT. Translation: CASSQGAGFPNEKLFF.

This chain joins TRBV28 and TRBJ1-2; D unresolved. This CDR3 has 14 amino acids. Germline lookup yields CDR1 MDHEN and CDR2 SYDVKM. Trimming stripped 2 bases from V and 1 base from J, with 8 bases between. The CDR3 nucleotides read TGTGCCAGCAGTTTAACCGGGATTAACTATGGCTACACCTTC. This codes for CASSLTGINYGYTF.

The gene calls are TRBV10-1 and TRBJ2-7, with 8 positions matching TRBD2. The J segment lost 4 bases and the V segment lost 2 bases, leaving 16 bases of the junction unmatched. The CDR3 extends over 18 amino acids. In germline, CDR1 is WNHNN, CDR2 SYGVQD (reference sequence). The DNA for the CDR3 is TGCGCCAGCAGTGAGGGGGTAGGTAGCGGGACGGTACCTTACGAGCAGTACTTC. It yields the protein CASSEGVGSGTVPYEQYF.

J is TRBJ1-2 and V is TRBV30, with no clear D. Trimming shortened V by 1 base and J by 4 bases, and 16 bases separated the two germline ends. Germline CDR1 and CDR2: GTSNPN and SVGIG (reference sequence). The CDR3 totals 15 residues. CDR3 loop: CAWSAPRTVGYGYTF. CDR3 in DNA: TGTGCCTGGAGTGCCCCGAGGACGGTAGGCTATGGCTACACCTTC.

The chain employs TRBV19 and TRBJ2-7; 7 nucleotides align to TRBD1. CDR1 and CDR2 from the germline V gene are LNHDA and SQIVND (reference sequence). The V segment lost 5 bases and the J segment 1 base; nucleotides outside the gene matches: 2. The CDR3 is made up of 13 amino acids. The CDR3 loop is CASSSGGSYEQYF. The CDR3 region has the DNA TGTGCCAGTAGTTCAGGGGGTTCCTACGAGCAGTACTTC. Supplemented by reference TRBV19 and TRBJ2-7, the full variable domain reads DGGITQSPKYLFRKEGQNVTLSCEQNLNHDAMYWYRQDPGQGLRLIYYSQIVNDFQKGDIAEGYSVSREKKESFPLTVTSAQKNPTAFYLCASSSGGSYEQYFGPGTRLTVT.

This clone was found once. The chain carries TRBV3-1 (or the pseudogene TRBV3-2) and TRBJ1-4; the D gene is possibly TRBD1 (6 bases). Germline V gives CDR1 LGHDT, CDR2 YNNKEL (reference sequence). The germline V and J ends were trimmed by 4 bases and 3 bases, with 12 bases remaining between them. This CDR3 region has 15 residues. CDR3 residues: CASSPPGAPNEKLFF. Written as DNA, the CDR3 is TGTGCCAGCAGCCCTCCAGGGGCGCCTAATGAAAAACTGTTTTTT.

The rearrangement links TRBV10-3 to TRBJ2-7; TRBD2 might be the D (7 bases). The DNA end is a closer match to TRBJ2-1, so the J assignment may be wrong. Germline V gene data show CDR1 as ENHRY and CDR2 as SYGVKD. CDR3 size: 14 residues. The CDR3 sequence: CAISGGGHYNEQFF. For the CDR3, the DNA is TGTGCCATCAGCGGCGGGGGCCATTACAATGAGCAGTTCTTC.